This T cell receptor beta chain was sequenced in a study of blood T cell repertoires in COVID-19. Study background: The analysed material was cDNA or gDNA that came from T cells, B-cell-depleted T cells, or PBMCs.

Germline V lookup: CDR1 SGHVS, CDR2 FQNEAQ. The CDR3 is 16 amino acids. V trimming: 0 bases; J trimming: 4 bases; junction bases outside the gene matches: 0. The data were produced by immunoSEQ multiplex PCR, yet TCRdb's version contains in-frame clones alone and is incomplete. This table holds some 190,000 clones, approximately 80% found once. The chain recombines TRBV7-8 with TRBJ2-1; 13 bases are a match to TRBD2. This receptor was obtained from a man in his fifties or sixties who had been exposed to COVID-19. Sequenced sample: PBMCs or T cells enriched from blood (not recorded which). Here the CDR3 DNA reads TGTGCCAGCAGCTTAGCGGGACTAGCGGGATACAATGAGCAGTTCTTC. The encoded protein is CASSLAGLAGYNEQFF.